The 29 T cell receptor beta chains listed next were all sequenced from one sample in a study of identical twins. TCRdb fed the 5' RACE reads into MiXCR, producing one record per CDR3 protein. The repertoire consists of roughly 720,000 distinct CDR3 sequences, with 15% to 20% occurring once and the leading ten covering 10% to 15%. These sequences were also reported in another study, on T cells expressing NK-cell markers.

The sequencing input was PBMCs. The receptors derive from a woman younger than 30 in good health.

This clonotype was detected only a few times. J is TRBJ1-4 and V is TRBV12-3 or TRBV12-4; D unresolved. The CDR3 is 14 residues long. Trimming cost V 4 bases and J 4 bases, with 10 bases left between them. This CDR3 is CASSYRGRNEKLFF. In DNA form, the CDR3 reads TGTGCCAGCAGTTACCGTGGGCGTAATGAAAAACTGTTTTTT.

This clonotype was observed a few times. V and J are TRBV20-1 and TRBJ1-5, with 9 bases that match TRBD1. The ends lost 3 bases at V and 4 bases at J; junction bases unmatched: 1. The CDR3 consists of 13 residues. From germline, CDR1 is DFQATT and CDR2 SNEGSKA (reference sequence). As DNA, the CDR3 is TGCAGTGCTAGTGGACAGGGGAATCAGCCCCAGCATTTT. It encodes CSASGQGNQPQHF.

This sequence joins TRBV7-2 and TRBJ2-5; 8 bases are shared with TRBD2. CDR1 is SGHTA and CDR2 is FQGNSA in the germline V gene. The trim removed 5 bases at V and 4 bases at J, leaving 12 bases unmatched. The CDR3 sequence is 16 residues long. The CDR3 region is CASSTGGLGGAETQYF. CDR3 sequence (DNA): TGTGCCAGCAGCACTGGCGGACTCGGGGGGGCAGAGACCCAGTACTTC.

The V gene is TRBV5-5, the J gene TRBJ2-1; 9 bases are shared with TRBD1. Trimming removed 2 bases from V and 9 bases from J; junction bases left unmatched: 6. Germline loops: CDR1 SGHKS, CDR2 YYEKEE (reference sequence). There are 14 residues in the CDR3. The CDR3 DNA sequence: TGTGCCAGCAGCTTCAGGGACAGGGTGAGTGAGCAGTTCTTC. Protein sequence: CASSFRDRVSEQFF.

The chain uses TRBV6-1 and TRBJ2-7; 8 bases align to TRBD1. V lost 1 base and J lost 7; bases outside the gene matches: 6. Germline V gene sequence: CDR1 MNHNS, CDR2 SASEGT. This CDR3 has 14 residues. The CDR3 reads CASSEVQGVSEQYF. The CDR3 nucleotides read TGTGCCAGCAGTGAAGTACAGGGGGTATCGGAGCAGTACTTC.

This clonotype was counted a few times. The rearrangement links TRBV6-5 to TRBJ1-1; D is uncertain. Germline V gene sequence: CDR1 MNHEY, CDR2 SVGAGI. Trimming stripped 5 bases from V and 6 bases from J, with 19 bases between. The CDR3 runs to 15 residues. CDR3: CASSIQRHGGSEAFF. CDR3 coding DNA: TGTGCCAGCAGTATACAACGACACGGAGGGTCTGAAGCTTTCTTT.

This clonotype was counted a few times. This sequence joins TRBV9 and TRBJ2-3; D is unclear. The CDR3 consists of 15 residues. Deletions cut 0 bases from V and 1 base from J, with 9 bases between. Germline V lookup: CDR1 SGDLS, CDR2 YYNGEE. The DNA of the CDR3 is TGTGCCAGCAGCGTAGAGGATCCTCGCACAGATACGCAGTATTTT. It is translated as CASSVEDPRTDTQYF.

The chain has TRBV6-5 and TRBJ1-1; D gene uncertain. Trimming shortened V by 0 bases and J by 0 bases, and 11 bases separated the two germline ends. CDR3 length equals 16 residues. The V gene's germline CDR1 is MNHEY and CDR2 SVGAGI. CDR3 DNA: TGTGCCAGCAGTTACTCCACGTCATACATGAACACTGAAGCTTTCTTT. Translated, it gives CASSYSTSYMNTEAFF.

This clonotype was seen a handful of times. The V gene is TRBV29-1, the J gene TRBJ2-1, with D perhaps TRBD2 (7 bases). The germline gives CDR1 SQVTM, CDR2 ANQGSEA. The CDR3 sequence is 11 residues long. The DNA for the CDR3 is TGCTCTGGGGGCGGGAGCAATGAGCAGTTCTTC. Encoded protein: CSGGGSNEQFF.

This clonotype was found a few times. J is TRBJ2-1 and V is TRBV20-1, with 9 nucleotides matching TRBD2. CDR1 is DFQATT, CDR2 SNEGSKA, per germline (reference sequence). The CDR3 extends over 12 amino acids. V was clipped by 3 bases and J by 15 bases; unmatched bases: 9. For the CDR3, the DNA is TGCAGTGCTAGTCGCGGCGGGGGGGCAAGGTTCTTC. It specifies CSASRGGGARFF.

This chain connects TRBV6-1 to TRBJ2-7, with 7 bases matching TRBD1. The CDR3 loop spans 15 amino acids. In germline, CDR1 is MNHNS, CDR2 SASEGT. Trimming cost V 9 bases and J 5 bases; bases outside gene matches: 16. CDR3 sequence: CASRPLNRGVDEQYF. The CDR3 DNA is TGTGCCAGTCGGCCCCTTAACAGGGGAGTGGACGAGCAGTACTTC.

This clonotype has more than one count but fewer than ten. CDR3 loop: CASSSTGGRQETQYF. CDR3 in DNA: TGCGCCAGCAGCTCGACAGGGGGGCGTCAAGAGACCCAGTACTTC. The J gene is TRBJ2-5, the V gene TRBV5-1, with 9 bases aligning to TRBD1. The trim removed 3 bases at V and 2 bases at J, leaving 5 bases unmatched. In germline, CDR1 is SGHRS, CDR2 YFSETQ. The CDR3 is 15 amino acids.

This clonotype was found a few times. CDR3 in amino acids: CASSEKASGGADTQYF. The CDR3 DNA is TGTGCCAGCAGTGAAAAGGCTAGCGGGGGGGCCGATACGCAGTATTTT. This chain links TRBV6-1 with TRBJ2-3, with 12 bases that match TRBD2. The CDR3 loop spans 16 amino acids. After removal of 2 bases from V and 6 bases from J, the junction contained 6 bases not matched to a gene. CDR1 is MNHNS and CDR2 is SASEGT in the germline V gene.

The chain carries TRBV25-1 and TRBJ2-3; a weak D match, TRBD1 (6 bases). CDR1 and CDR2 (germline): MGHDK, SYGVNS. V was shortened by 10 bases and J by 2 bases, with 16 bases between the two germline ends. The CDR3 is made up of 14 amino acids. This CDR3 reads CATDGQFSTDTQYF. DNA of the CDR3: TGTGCCACCGACGGACAGTTCTCCACAGATACGCAGTATTTT.

The sample holds many counts of this clonotype. This chain uses TRBV12-3 or TRBV12-4 with TRBJ1-2, with 10 positions matching TRBD1. This CDR3 comprises 15 residues. The V segment lost 5 bases and the J segment 4 bases; nucleotides outside the gene matches: 7. The CDR3 region is CASSLRDRGSYGYTF. For the CDR3, the DNA is TGTGCCAGCAGTCTCCGGGACAGGGGAAGCTATGGCTACACCTTC.

The chain links TRBV4-3 to TRBJ2-6, with 7 bases fitting TRBD1. J lost 0 bases, V lost 0 bases, and 5 bases had no gene match. The CDR3 totals 18 residues. From germline, CDR1 is LGHNA and CDR2 YSLEER. The CDR3 nucleotides read TGCGCCAGCAGCCAAGATGGACAGGTACACTCTGGGGCCAACGTCCTGACTTTC. This gives the protein CASSQDGQVHSGANVLTF.

This clonotype was seen a handful of times. V usage is TRBV6-2 or TRBV6-3 and J usage is TRBJ2-2; 9 bases are shared with TRBD2. The CDR3 loop spans 16 amino acids. Germline assignment: CDR1 MNHEY and CDR2 SVGEGT. V lost 7 bases to trimming and J lost 4 bases; unmatched junction nucleotides: 10. The CDR3 region is CASTRAGTSSTGELFF. CDR3 sequence (DNA): TGTGCCAGCACCCGAGCCGGGACTAGCAGCACCGGGGAGCTGTTTTTT.

This clonotype was observed a few times. This chain connects TRBV29-1 to TRBJ1-5; 9 bases map to TRBD1. CDR1 is SQVTM and CDR2 is ANQGSEA in the germline V gene. With 5 bases clipped from V and 1 base from J, the junction kept 6 bases outside the gene matches. CDR3 length: 15 amino acids. CDR3 residues: CSVSQGASSNQPQHF. In DNA form, the CDR3 reads TGCAGCGTTTCACAGGGGGCGTCAAGCAATCAGCCCCAGCATTTT.

This clonotype was observed once. This chain uses TRBV24-1 with TRBJ1-5, with a tentative D call TRBD1 (5 bases). Trimming pared 0 bases from V and 1 base from J, leaving 9 bases between. This CDR3 has 16 residues. CDR1 KGHDR and CDR2 SFDVKD come from the germline V gene. The CDR3 reads CATSDLTGQSNQPQHF. The CDR3 DNA is TGTGCCACCAGTGATTTGACAGGACAAAGCAATCAGCCCCAGCATTTT.

This clonotype was counted many times. J is TRBJ2-5 and V is TRBV12-3 or TRBV12-4, with a possible D match to TRBD2 (6 bases). This CDR3 is 14 amino acids long. Trimming pared 7 bases from V and 4 bases from J, leaving 16 bases between. Written as DNA, the CDR3 is TGTGCCAGCAACGCCTTTCGGAGGGGAGAGACCCAGTACTTC. This encodes CASNAFRRGETQYF.

This clonotype was seen a handful of times. V usage is TRBV20-1 and J usage is TRBJ2-1; no firm D call. The germline gives CDR1 DFQATT, CDR2 SNEGSKA (reference sequence). The CDR3 has 14 residues. V was pared by 0 bases and J by 3 bases, with 9 bases between. CDR3 sequence: CSAREEGFYNEQFF. The CDR3 DNA is TGCAGTGCTAGAGAAGAAGGATTCTACAATGAGCAGTTCTTC.

The chain uses TRBV5-1 and TRBJ1-2; D remains unclear. CDR3 length equals 15 residues. In germline, CDR1 is SGHRS, CDR2 YFSETQ. V was cut by 4 bases and J by 6 bases, with 19 bases left in between. CDR3 DNA: TGCGCCAGCAGCAGCGAATGGGGAGTCTACGATGGCTACACCTTC. It yields the protein CASSSEWGVYDGYTF.

This clonotype showed up just a few times. This sequence joins TRBV9 and TRBJ2-1, with TRBD2 matching over 7 bases. The CDR3 spans 16 residues. The V gene's germline CDR1 is SGDLS and CDR2 YYNGEE. V was clipped by 0 bases and J by 1 base; unmatched bases: 4. In nucleotides, the CDR3 is TGTGCCAGCAGCGTAGTGCGGGGAGGGTCCTACAATGAGCAGTTCTTC. Its translation: CASSVVRGGSYNEQFF.

This clonotype was seen a single time. V usage is TRBV7-6 and J usage is TRBJ2-6, with TRBD2 matching 7 bases. This CDR3 contains 16 residues. J lost 0 bases, V lost 5 bases, and 4 bases had no gene match. Per germline, CDR1 SGHVS and CDR2 FNYEAQ. CDR3 residues: CASSGAGASGANVLTF. The CDR3 nucleotides are TGTGCCAGCAGCGGGGCGGGAGCCTCTGGGGCCAACGTCCTGACTTTC.

This clonotype has a handful of counts. This rearrangement joins TRBV12-3 or TRBV12-4 to TRBJ2-5; D tentatively reads TRBD1 or TRBD2 (5 bases each). The CDR3 sequence is 14 residues long. V lost 6 bases, J lost 2 bases, and 13 bases lay in between. The CDR3 loop reads CASRVPGPQETQYF. CDR3 in DNA: TGTGCCAGCAGGGTCCCGGGGCCACAAGAGACCCAGTACTTC.

This clonotype was detected a few times. This chain connects TRBV6-1 to TRBJ2-1, with 9 bases aligning to TRBD1. Germline CDR1 reads MNHNS; CDR2 reads SASEGT. V lost 6 bases, J lost 3 bases, and 6 bases stayed unmatched. The CDR3 is made up of 15 amino acids. The CDR3 protein is CASRMRTGDYNEQFF. The DNA of the CDR3 is TGTGCCAGCAGAATGAGGACAGGGGACTACAATGAGCAGTTCTTC.

The V gene is TRBV29-1, the J gene TRBJ1-1; TRBD1 aligns across 7 bases. V was pared by 6 bases and J by 5 bases, with 9 bases of the junction left unmatched. Germline CDR1 and CDR2: SQVTM and ANQGSEA. CDR3 length: 13 amino acids. CDR3 amino acids: CSVPTGIGTEAFF. The CDR3 nucleotides are TGCAGCGTGCCGACAGGGATCGGGACTGAAGCTTTCTTT.

This chain connects TRBV20-1 to TRBJ2-1, with 8 nucleotides matching TRBD2. The CDR3 length is 19 residues. V shed 3 bases, J shed 0 bases, and the junction held 16 bases outside the gene matches. CDR1 DFQATT and CDR2 SNEGSKA come from the germline V gene (reference sequence). CDR3 region: CSASRFTSGRSSSYNEQFF. The CDR3 nucleotides are TGCAGTGCTAGTAGGTTTACGAGCGGGAGATCCAGCTCCTACAATGAGCAGTTCTTC.

The table lists this clonotype with a count of one. V usage is TRBV5-6 and J usage is TRBJ2-5; D assignment may be TRBD1 or TRBD2 (5 bases each). V dropped 3 bases and J dropped 7 bases, with 19 bases sitting between them. Germline CDR1 and CDR2: SGHDT and YYEEEE. The CDR3 loop spans 15 amino acids. The CDR3 DNA is TGTGCCAGCAGCTCTTGGGGGAACCTTTCCGGGACCCAGTACTTC. Protein sequence: CASSSWGNLSGTQYF.